The subject of this entry is one T cell receptor (beta chain). From germline, CDR1 is MRHNA and CDR2 SNTAGT. This CDR3 contains 11 residues. Trimming left V 11 bases short and J 6 bases short, with 14 bases between. The sample belongs to a study of identifying expanded T cells in peripheral blood. The repertoire was sequenced with immunoSEQ multiplex PCR; TCRdb's copy has only in-frame clones and lacks some. The data contain 70,000 to 95,000 clones, approximately 91% of them seen just once; the ten biggest clones take up around 3.8%. V is TRBV6-4 and J is TRBJ2-7; no clear D. The sequence came from a person aged 18 to 69 in good health. The sequenced sample consisted of blood. CDR3 in amino acids: CAAKALGEQYF. In DNA form, the CDR3 reads TGTGCCGCCAAGGCCCTCGGCGAGCAGTACTTC.